This TCR beta chain is drawn from a study of blood T cell repertoires in COVID-19. In the authors' workflow: The assay estimated nucleated cells by amplifying reference gene primers. The method was immunoSEQ multiplex PCR; TCRdb's version includes in-frame clones alone and lacks a portion of them. The V and J calls and clone size were taken over from that table, and D and trimming were inferred from the DNA. The sample consists of a few hundred thousand clones, roughly 85% of them appearing once. The germline CDR1 and CDR2 sequences are SGHRS and YFSETQ. The CDR3 contains 15 residues. V lost 0 bases, J lost 8 bases, and 12 bases lay in between.

The clonotype was recovered from a woman aged 25-40 years with active or convalescent COVID-19. What was sequenced was peripheral blood. The V gene is TRBV5-1, the J gene TRBJ1-6; tentatively, D is TRBD1 (5 bases). In DNA form, the CDR3 reads TGCGCCAGCAGCTTGGGGGGCATAGACGATTCACCCCTCCACTTT. Its translation is CASSLGGIDDSPLHF.